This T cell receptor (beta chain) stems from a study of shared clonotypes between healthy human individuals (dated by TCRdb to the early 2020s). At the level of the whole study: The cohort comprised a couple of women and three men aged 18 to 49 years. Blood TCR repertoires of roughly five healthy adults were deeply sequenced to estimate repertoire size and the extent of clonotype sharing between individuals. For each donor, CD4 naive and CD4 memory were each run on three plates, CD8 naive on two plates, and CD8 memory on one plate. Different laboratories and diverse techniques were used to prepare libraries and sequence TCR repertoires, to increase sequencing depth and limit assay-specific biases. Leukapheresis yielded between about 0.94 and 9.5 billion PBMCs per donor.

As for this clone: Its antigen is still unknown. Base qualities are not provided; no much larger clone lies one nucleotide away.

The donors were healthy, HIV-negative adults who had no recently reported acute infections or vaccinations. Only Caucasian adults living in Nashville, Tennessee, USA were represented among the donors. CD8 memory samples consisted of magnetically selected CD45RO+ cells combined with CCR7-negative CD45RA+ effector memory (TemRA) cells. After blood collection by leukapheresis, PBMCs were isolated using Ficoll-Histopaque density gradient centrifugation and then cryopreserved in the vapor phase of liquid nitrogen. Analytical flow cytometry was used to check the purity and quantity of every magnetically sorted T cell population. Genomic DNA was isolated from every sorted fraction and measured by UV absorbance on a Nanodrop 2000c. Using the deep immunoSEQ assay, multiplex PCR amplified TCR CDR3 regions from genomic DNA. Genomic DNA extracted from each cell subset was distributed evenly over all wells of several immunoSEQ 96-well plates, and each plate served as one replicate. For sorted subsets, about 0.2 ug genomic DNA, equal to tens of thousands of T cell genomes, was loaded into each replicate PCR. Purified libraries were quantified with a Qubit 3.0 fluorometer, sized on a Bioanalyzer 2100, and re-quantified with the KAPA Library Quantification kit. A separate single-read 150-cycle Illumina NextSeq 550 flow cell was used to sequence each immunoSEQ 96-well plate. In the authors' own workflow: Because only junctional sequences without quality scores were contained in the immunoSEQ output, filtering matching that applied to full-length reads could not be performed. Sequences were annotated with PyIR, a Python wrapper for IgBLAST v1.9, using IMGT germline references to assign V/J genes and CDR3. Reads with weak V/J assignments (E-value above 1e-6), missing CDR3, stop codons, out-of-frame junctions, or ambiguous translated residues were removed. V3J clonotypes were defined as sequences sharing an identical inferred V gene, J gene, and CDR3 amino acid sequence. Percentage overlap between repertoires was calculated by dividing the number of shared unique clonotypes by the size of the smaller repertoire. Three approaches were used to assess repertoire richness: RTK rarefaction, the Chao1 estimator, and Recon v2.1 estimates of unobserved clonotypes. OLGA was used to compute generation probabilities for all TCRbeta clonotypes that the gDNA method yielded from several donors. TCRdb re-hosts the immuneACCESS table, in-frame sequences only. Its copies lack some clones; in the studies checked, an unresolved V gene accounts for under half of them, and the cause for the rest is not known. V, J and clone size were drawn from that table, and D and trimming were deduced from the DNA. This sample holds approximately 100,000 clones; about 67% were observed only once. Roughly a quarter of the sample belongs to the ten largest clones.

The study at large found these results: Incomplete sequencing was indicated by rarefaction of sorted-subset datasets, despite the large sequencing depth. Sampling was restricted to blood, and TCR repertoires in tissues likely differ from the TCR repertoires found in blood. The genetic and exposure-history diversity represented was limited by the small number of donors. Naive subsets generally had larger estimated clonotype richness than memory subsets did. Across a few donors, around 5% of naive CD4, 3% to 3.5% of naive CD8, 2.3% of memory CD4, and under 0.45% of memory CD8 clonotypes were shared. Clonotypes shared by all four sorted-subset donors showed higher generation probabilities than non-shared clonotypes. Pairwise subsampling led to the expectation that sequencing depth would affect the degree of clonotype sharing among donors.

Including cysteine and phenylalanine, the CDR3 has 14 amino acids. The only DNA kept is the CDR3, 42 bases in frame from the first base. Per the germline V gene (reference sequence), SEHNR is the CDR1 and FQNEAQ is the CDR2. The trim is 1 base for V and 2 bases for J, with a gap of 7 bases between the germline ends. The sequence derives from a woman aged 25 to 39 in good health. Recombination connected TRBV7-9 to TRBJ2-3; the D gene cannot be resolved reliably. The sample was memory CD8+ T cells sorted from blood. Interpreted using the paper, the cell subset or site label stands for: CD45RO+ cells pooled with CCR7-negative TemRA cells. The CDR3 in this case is CASSLDWLTDTQYF. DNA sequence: TGTGCCAGCAGCTTAGACTGGCTCACAGATACGCAGTATTTT.